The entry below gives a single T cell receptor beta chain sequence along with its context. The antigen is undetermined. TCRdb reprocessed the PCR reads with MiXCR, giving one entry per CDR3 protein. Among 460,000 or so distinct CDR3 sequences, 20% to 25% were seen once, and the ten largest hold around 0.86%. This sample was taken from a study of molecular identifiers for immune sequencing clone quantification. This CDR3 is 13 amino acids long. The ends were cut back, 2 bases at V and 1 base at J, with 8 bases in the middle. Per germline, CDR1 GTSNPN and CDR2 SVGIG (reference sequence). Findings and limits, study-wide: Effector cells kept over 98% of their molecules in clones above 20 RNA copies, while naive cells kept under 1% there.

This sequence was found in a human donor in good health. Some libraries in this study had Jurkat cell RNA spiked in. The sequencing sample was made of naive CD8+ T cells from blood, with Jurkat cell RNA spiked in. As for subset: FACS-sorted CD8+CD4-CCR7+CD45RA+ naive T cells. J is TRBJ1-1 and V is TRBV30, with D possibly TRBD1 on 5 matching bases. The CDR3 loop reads CAWSITGNTEAFF. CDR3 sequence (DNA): TGTGCCTGGAGTATAACAGGGAACACTGAAGCTTTCTTT.